These 11 T cell receptor beta chains were sequenced from one sample in a study of immune evolution from preneoplasia to lung adenocarcinoma. Clones were read by immunoSEQ multiplex PCR, and TCRdb kept only the in-frame ones, dropping some. The sample records 3,000 or so clones, 80% to 90% being singletons. The sample comprised FFPE adjacent normal lung tissue. These receptor sequences come from a person between 60 and 79 years old with lung adenocarcinoma.

This clone was recorded a few times. The chain uses TRBV5-1 and TRBJ1-2, with D unresolved. Trimming removed 6 bases at V and 6 bases at J, with 12 bases between. The CDR3 covers 12 residues. CDR1 is SGHRS, CDR2 YFSETQ, per germline. The CDR3 DNA reads as TGCGCCAGCAAATTCGGCGGGAATGGCTACACCTTC. Its translation is CASKFGGNGYTF.

The chain couples TRBV28 to TRBJ2-4; TRBD1 is a possible D gene (5 bases). The germline V gene encodes CDR1 MDHEN and CDR2 SYDVKM. The CDR3 contains 15 residues. V gave up 10 bases and J gave up 8 bases, with 24 bases separating them. CDR3 in DNA: TGTGCCACGATCCCGGACATCCCGAAACCGCACATTCAGTACTTC. Translation: CATIPDIPKPHIQYF.

This chain joins TRBV28 and TRBJ1-6; D is uncertain. CDR1 and CDR2 (germline): MDHEN, SYDVKM. The ends were cut back, 1 base at V and 4 bases at J, with 8 bases in the middle. The CDR3 runs to 15 residues. This chain's CDR3 is CASSLSRQYNSPLHF. The CDR3 bases are TGTGCCAGCAGTTTATCGAGGCAGTATAATTCACCCCTCCACTTT.

J is TRBJ2-1 and V is TRBV30; unclear D gene. Trimming shortened V by 2 bases and J by 7 bases, and 9 bases separated the two germline ends. The CDR3 spans 12 residues. Germline CDR1 is GTSNPN and CDR2 is SVGIG (reference sequence). CDR3 sequence: CAWSIVGNEQFF. CDR3 in DNA: TGTGCCTGGAGTATCGTCGGGAATGAGCAGTTCTTC.

The V and J genes are TRBV6-1 and TRBJ2-7; possibly TRBD1 or TRBD2 for D (6 bases each). The CDR3 has 15 residues. Germline CDR1 MNHNS, CDR2 SASEGT. The ends were cut back, 9 bases at V and 0 bases at J, with 18 bases in the middle. The CDR3 sequence is CASATVGGSSYEQYF. In nucleotides, the CDR3 is TGTGCCAGTGCAACCGTAGGGGGGAGCTCCTACGAGCAGTACTTC.

The V gene is TRBV7-3, the J gene TRBJ2-1, with D unresolved. V was trimmed by 2 bases and J by 0 bases, leaving 8 bases between them. The CDR3 has 15 residues. Germline CDR1 and CDR2: SGHTA and FQGTGA. The CDR3 DNA reads as TGTGCCAGCAGCTTAGCGGTTAGCTCCTACAATGAGCAGTTCTTC. Its translation is CASSLAVSSYNEQFF.

The gene calls are TRBV5-6 and TRBJ2-1, with a weak D call TRBD2 (7 bases). CDR3 length equals 15 residues. Germline CDR1 SGHDT, CDR2 YYEEEE. Trimming took off 4 bases at V and 8 bases at J, with 19 bases between the two ends. DNA for the CDR3: TGTGCCAGCAGCGGTGAAGGGGGGGGCCTCGATGAGCAGTTCTTC. Protein sequence: CASSGEGGGLDEQFF.

This chain connects TRBV5-6 to TRBJ1-1, with TRBD1 matching 11 bases. The CDR3 covers 16 residues. The germline V gene encodes CDR1 SGHDT and CDR2 YYEEEE. V trimming: 1 base; J trimming: 4 bases; junction bases outside the gene matches: 6. CDR3 coding DNA: TGTGCCAGCAGCTTGTGGGACAGGGGGGGTTTCACTGAAGCTTTCTTT. As protein: CASSLWDRGGFTEAFF. The variable domain in full, with the rest retrieved from reference TRBV5-6 and TRBJ1-1, is DAGVTQSPTHLIKTRGQQVTLRCSPKSGHDTVSWYQQALGQGPQFIFQYYEEEERQRGNFPDRFSGHQFPNYSSELNVNALLLGDSALYLCASSLWDRGGFTEAFFGQGTRLTVV.

The chain carries TRBV4-1 and TRBJ2-7; 7 nucleotides match TRBD2. CDR3 size: 15 residues. Germline CDR1 MGHRA, CDR2 YSYEKL. Trimming cost V 0 bases and J 2 bases; bases outside gene matches: 4. The CDR3 DNA reads TGCGCCAGCAGCCAAGAGCGACGGGGGGCCTACGAGCAGTACTTC. Translating gives CASSQERRGAYEQYF.

The V call is TRBV30, the J call TRBJ2-2; a weak D match, TRBD1 (5 bases). Germline CDR1 and CDR2: GTSNPN and SVGIG (reference sequence). The CDR3 spans 14 residues. The ends were cut back, 1 base at V and 3 bases at J, with 9 bases in the middle. In DNA form, the CDR3 reads TGTGCCTGGAGTGAGGGGCGAGACACCGGGGAGCTGTTTTTT. This codes for CAWSEGRDTGELFF.

The J gene is TRBJ1-1, the V gene TRBV6-6, with TRBD1 as a possible D gene (6 bases). In germline, CDR1 is MNHNY, CDR2 SVGAGI (reference sequence). Deletions cut 2 bases from V and 7 bases from J, with 8 bases between. CDR3 length: 12 amino acids. The CDR3 is CASSYGGIEAFF. The CDR3 coding sequence is TGTGCCAGCAGTTACGGGGGCATTGAAGCTTTCTTT.